A single sample gave rise to the 28 T cell receptor beta chains below, sequenced in a study of T cell repertoires in cytomegalovirus infection. TCRdb reanalysed the reads using MiXCR and keeps one entry per CDR3 protein. Of more than 350,000 distinct CDR3 sequences in the sample, approximately 33% are singletons; the top ten hold roughly an eighth. The specimen was PBMCs. All receptors derive from a human donor in good health (CMV status not recorded). Some clones in this sample may be carry-over from other donors' samples.

This clonotype has a handful of counts. The chain carries TRBV12-3 or TRBV12-4 and TRBJ1-3, with D unresolved. The CDR3 is made up of 15 amino acids. V was pared by 5 bases and J by 0 bases, with 11 bases between. The CDR3 is CASSPTFPSGNTIYF. In DNA, the CDR3 is TGTGCCAGCAGTCCTACATTCCCCTCTGGAAACACCATATATTTT.

Ten or more counts support this clonotype. The chain joins TRBV27 to TRBJ2-7; D is uncertain. CDR1 is MNHEY and CDR2 is SMNVEV in the germline V gene (reference sequence). The V and J ends lost 6 bases and 0 bases respectively, with 9 bases between them. There are 13 residues in the CDR3. The CDR3 loop reads CASSLSPSYEQYF. As DNA, the CDR3 is TGTGCCAGCAGCCTAAGTCCCTCCTACGAGCAGTACTTC.

This sequence joins TRBV7-2 and TRBJ1-3; tentatively, D is TRBD1 (6 bases). The CDR3 is made up of 15 amino acids. The V and J ends lost 5 bases and 0 bases respectively, with 11 bases between them. From germline, CDR1 is SGHTA and CDR2 FQGNSA. CDR3 protein: CASSNSGHSGNTIYF. CDR3 DNA sequence: TGTGCCAGCAGCAACTCGGGACACTCTGGAAACACCATATATTTT.

CDR3 sequence: CASSLGTSNQPQHF. In DNA, the CDR3 is TGTGCCAGCAGTTTGGGTACGAGCAATCAGCCCCAGCATTTT. This chain connects TRBV12-3 or TRBV12-4 to TRBJ1-5; D gene uncertain. Trimming took off 3 bases at V and 1 base at J, with 7 bases between the two ends. The length of the CDR3 is 14 residues.

Only a few counts were recorded for this clonotype. The chain employs TRBV11-2 and TRBJ1-1; 7 positions match TRBD1. This CDR3 is 15 amino acids long. V lost 5 bases, J lost 4 bases, and 10 bases stayed unmatched. In germline, CDR1 is SGHAT, CDR2 FQNNGV. In DNA, the CDR3 is TGTGCCAGCAGCGCTGGCGTGTCAGGGGGCACTGAAGCTTTCTTT. Translation gives CASSAGVSGGTEAFF.

About this clonotype: One junction end does not reproduce the germline sequence, and a read error may be involved. J is TRBJ2-5 and V is TRBV3-1, with 9 bases lining up with TRBD2. This CDR3 has 15 amino acids. Germline CDR1 LGHDT, CDR2 YNNKEL (reference sequence). This CDR3 is CDSSPGGGAGETQYF. DNA for the CDR3: TGTGACAGCAGCCCCGGCGGGGGGGCCGGAGAGACCCAGTACTTC.

The CDR3 sequence is CASSHWTGGEETQYF. As DNA, the CDR3 is TGTGCCAGCAGCCACTGGACAGGGGGAGAAGAGACCCAGTACTTC. This chain connects TRBV4-2 to TRBJ2-5, with TRBD1 matching 10 bases. The germline CDR1 and CDR2 sequences are LGHNA and YNFKEQ. J gave up 3 bases and V 3 bases, and 4 bases lay outside the gene matches. This CDR3 region has 15 residues.

V is TRBV29-1 and J is TRBJ1-2; D is possibly TRBD1 (5 bases). Trimming stripped 5 bases from V and 2 bases from J, with 15 bases between. The germline V gene encodes CDR1 SQVTM and CDR2 ANQGSEA. The CDR3 consists of 14 residues. The CDR3 sequence is CSVPSPAGNYGYTF. The CDR3 region has the DNA TGCAGCGTTCCGAGTCCGGCAGGGAACTATGGCTACACCTTC. Variable domain in full (rest from reference TRBV29-1 and TRBJ1-2): SAVISQKPSRDICQRGTSLTIQCQVDSQVTMMFWYRQQPGQSLTLIATANQGSEATYESGFVIDKFPISRPNLTFSTLTVSNMSPEDSSIYLCSVPSPAGNYGYTFGSGTRLTVV.

About this clonotype: The junction departs from germline at one end; a sequencing error may be responsible. The chain links TRBV13 to TRBJ1-1, with no clear D. From germline, CDR1 is PRHDT and CDR2 FYEKMQ (reference sequence). This CDR3 has 15 residues. Here the CDR3 reads CANSRNSEGYTEAFF. CDR3 sequence (DNA): TGTGCCAACAGCAGAAACAGTGAAGGGTACACTGAAGCTTTCTTT. Supplemented by reference TRBV13 and TRBJ1-1, the full variable domain reads AAGVIQSPRHLIKEKRETATLKCYPIPRHDTVYWYQQGPGQDPQFLISFYEKMQSDKGSIPDRFSAQQFSDYHSELNMSSLELGDSALYFCANSRNSEGYTEAFFGQGTRLTVV.

A remark on this clonotype: One end of the junction varies from germline; a read error may be responsible. The rearrangement uses TRBV5-4 and TRBJ2-5, with 10 bases matching TRBD2. The V gene's germline CDR1 is SGHNT and CDR2 YYREEE (reference sequence). This CDR3 is 15 amino acids long. The CDR3 loop reads CSSSPSGGLQETQYF. The CDR3, as DNA: TGTTCCAGCAGCCCTAGCGGGGGACTCCAAGAGACCCAGTACTTC.

V is TRBV4-1 and J is TRBJ2-7; D not certain. Germline CDR1 and CDR2: MGHRA and YSYEKL. V was clipped by 4 bases and J by 4 bases, with 11 bases between them. The CDR3 spans 13 residues. CDR3 sequence: CASSPSPEYEQYF. CDR3 DNA: TGCGCCAGCAGCCCCTCCCCGGAGTACGAGCAGTACTTC.

The rearrangement joins TRBV11-2 to TRBJ2-1; D gene ambiguous. V gave up 5 bases and J gave up 8 bases, with 16 bases separating them. Germline V CDR1 and CDR2: SGHAT, FQNNGV. This CDR3 has 14 residues. The CDR3 DNA is TGTGCCAGCAGCCCCTACGGAAACGTCGATGAGCAGTTCTTC. It encodes CASSPYGNVDEQFF. Full variable domain (outside the CDR3, taken from reference TRBV11-2 and TRBJ2-1): EAGVAQSPRYKIIEKRQSVAFWCNPISGHATLYWYQQILGQGPKLLIQFQNNGVVDDSQLPKDRFSAERLKGVDSTLKIQPAKLEDSAVYLCASSPYGNVDEQFFGPGTRLTVL.

Only a few counts were recorded for this clonotype. The CDR3 spells CASSPWARDTEAFF. The CDR3 DNA is TGTGCCAGCAGCCCGTGGGCCCGGGACACTGAAGCTTTCTTT. V usage is TRBV6-1 and J usage is TRBJ1-1; D remains unclear. Looked up from germline, CDR1 is MNHNS and CDR2 is SASEGT. V shed 6 bases and J shed 3 bases, with 14 bases lying between them. This CDR3 has 14 residues.

This clonotype has only one observation. The V gene is TRBV19, the J gene TRBJ2-1; D not resolved. Germline CDR1 is LNHDA and CDR2 is SQIVND (reference sequence). The CDR3 has 16 residues. Trimming removed 4 bases from V and 0 bases from J, with 13 bases in between. The CDR3 reads CASSKQIVSSYNEQFF. The DNA for the CDR3 is TGTGCCAGTAGTAAACAAATAGTGAGCTCCTACAATGAGCAGTTCTTC.

This chain links TRBV11-2 with TRBJ2-4; weak D call: TRBD1 (5 bases). Trimming removed 3 bases at V and 7 bases at J, with 16 bases between. CDR3 length equals 15 residues. Germline CDR1 reads SGHAT; CDR2 reads FQNNGV. The CDR3 sequence is CASSLGRTNGNIQYF. The CDR3 DNA reads TGTGCCAGCAGCTTGGGTAGGACAAATGGGAACATTCAGTACTTC. Looking up the rest from reference TRBV11-2 and TRBJ2-4 gives the full variable domain: EAGVAQSPRYKIIEKRQSVAFWCNPISGHATLYWYQQILGQGPKLLIQFQNNGVVDDSQLPKDRFSAERLKGVDSTLKIQPAKLEDSAVYLCASSLGRTNGNIQYFGAGTRLSVL.

The genes are TRBV9 and TRBJ1-2; D gene uncertain. This CDR3 is 12 amino acids long. The V end was cut by 0 bases, the J end by 5 bases, with 5 bases between. Germline V lookup: CDR1 SGDLS, CDR2 YYNGEE. In DNA form, the CDR3 reads TGTGCCAGCAGCGTAGGAGTGTATGGCTACACCTTC. Encoded protein: CASSVGVYGYTF.

V and J are TRBV6-6 and TRBJ1-1; D remains ambiguous. Deletions cut 8 bases from V and 3 bases from J, with 10 bases between. Per germline, CDR1 MNHNY and CDR2 SVGAGI (reference sequence). This CDR3 spans 12 amino acids. The CDR3 spells CASGRIDTEAFF. The CDR3 nucleotides read TGTGCCAGCGGCCGGATAGACACTGAAGCTTTCTTT.

V usage is TRBV3-1 and J usage is TRBJ1-4; 8 positions match TRBD1. V was clipped by 0 bases and J by 3 bases; unmatched bases: 3. The CDR3 is 16 residues long. CDR1 and CDR2 from the germline V gene are LGHDT and YNNKEL (reference sequence). The CDR3 loop is CASSQDLQGANEKLFF. The CDR3 DNA sequence: TGTGCCAGCAGCCAAGATCTACAGGGGGCTAATGAAAAACTGTTTTTT. Full variable domain (missing parts from reference TRBV3-1 and TRBJ1-4): DTAVSQTPKYLVTQMGNDKSIKCEQNLGHDTMYWYKQDSKKFLKIMFSYNNKELIINETVPNRFSPKSPDKAHLNLHINSLELGDSAVYFCASSQDLQGANEKLFFGSGTQLSVL.

The DNA for the CDR3 is TGTGCCAGTATGGGGACAGGATCGAGGGACGAGCAGTACTTC. Protein: CASMGTGSRDEQYF. The chain uses TRBV19 and TRBJ2-7; 8 nucleotides align to TRBD1. The CDR3 runs 14 residues. The junction had 10 bases not matched to a gene; V was cut back by 7 bases and J by 5 bases. The germline V gene has CDR1 LNHDA and CDR2 SQIVND (reference sequence).

The table lists this clonotype with many counts. The chain links TRBV7-8 to TRBJ2-3; D not resolved. Trimming pared 2 bases from V and 6 bases from J, leaving 6 bases between. The germline CDR1 and CDR2 sequences are SGHVS and FQNEAQ. This CDR3 has 12 amino acids. CDR3 in amino acids: CASSLSPDTQYF. The CDR3 DNA is TGTGCCAGCAGCTTAAGCCCCGATACGCAGTATTTT.

This clonotype was seen only a few times. The chain recombines TRBV7-9 with TRBJ1-1, with D unresolved. Germline CDR1 and CDR2: SEHNR and FQNEAQ (reference sequence). V was cut by 4 bases and J by 0 bases, with 30 bases left in between. The CDR3 contains 21 residues. The CDR3 loop reads CASSSIPSGSIDSVMNTEAFF. CDR3 nucleotides: TGTGCCAGCAGCTCAATCCCCTCCGGCAGCATCGATTCTGTTATGAACACTGAAGCTTTCTTT.

The chain couples TRBV5-4 to TRBJ1-2; D unclear. The CDR3 consists of 13 residues. Germline lookup yields CDR1 SGHNT and CDR2 YYREEE (reference sequence). V lost 0 bases, J lost 6 bases, and 9 bases lay in between. For the CDR3, the DNA is TGTGCCAGCAGCTTGGGACGGATGGATGGCTACACCTTC. Translated, it gives CASSLGRMDGYTF.

With regard to this clonotype: One base away lies a much larger clone, so this may be a sequencing read error. The chain uses TRBV7-2 and TRBJ1-3; no definite D call. In germline, CDR1 is SGHTA, CDR2 FQGNSA. The CDR3 spans 14 residues. CDR3 sequence reads: CASSFGVSVNTIYF. As DNA, the CDR3 is TGTGCCAGCAGCTTCGGGGTTTCTGTAAACACCATATATTTT.

Ten or more counts support this clonotype. This chain connects TRBV7-2 to TRBJ1-3, with D possibly matching TRBD1 (6 bases). The CDR3 runs 16 residues. CDR1 and CDR2 (germline): SGHTA, FQGNSA. V lost 5 bases to trimming and J lost 0 bases, with 14 bases between them. Here the CDR3 DNA reads TGTGCCAGCAGCCAAGGGGGGTCCTACTCTGGAAACACCATATATTTT. It yields the protein CASSQGGSYSGNTIYF.

Note on this clonotype: Since the CDR3 does not end with the conserved phenylalanine or tryptophan, this likely comes from a read error. The rearrangement joins TRBV12-3 or TRBV12-4 to TRBJ2-2; 8 bases align to TRBD1. The CDR3 sequence is 16 residues long. Here the CDR3 reads CASGLLPGQVAGGLFC. The DNA for the CDR3 is TGTGCCAGCGGGTTACTTCCGGGACAGGTTGCCGGGGGGCTGTTTTGT.

This chain's CDR3 is CASSHGASSYEQYF. In DNA, the CDR3 is TGCGCCAGCAGCCATGGGGCGAGCTCCTACGAGCAGTACTTC. The rearrangement joins TRBV4-1 to TRBJ2-7; TRBD1 might be the D (5 bases). V was pared by 3 bases and J by 0 bases, with 9 bases between. The CDR3 has 14 residues. Germline V CDR1 and CDR2: MGHRA, YSYEKL.

Comments on this clonotype: The junction departs from the called germline gene at one end, perhaps through a read error. The chain has TRBV7-2 and TRBJ1-1, with D perhaps TRBD1 (5 bases). Germline CDR1 SGHTA, CDR2 FQGNSA. This CDR3 is 13 amino acids long. The DNA of the CDR3 is TGTGCCAGCAGCCCCCAGGGCCAGGTAGACTTGGTCTTT. Protein: CASSPQGQVDLVF.

In regard to this clonotype: A junction end diverges from the germline sequence, so it may reflect a read error. The chain combines TRBV24-1 with TRBJ2-7; the D is unclear. Per germline, CDR1 KGHDR and CDR2 SFDVKD. The CDR3 has 13 amino acids. The CDR3 DNA follows: TGTGCCACCAGTGATCCTAACTCCTACGAGCATTACTTC. Translating gives CATSDPNSYEHYF.